Listed below are T cell receptor beta chains from one sample, sequenced in a study of early T cells in non-severe SARS-CoV-2 infection. TCRdb passed the 5' RACE reads through MiXCR, listing each CDR3 protein once. The sample records 30,000 to 40,000 distinct CDR3 sequences, 5.8% being singletons. Sequencing was done on a sample of whole blood. These receptors were collected from an adult who was a healthcare worker with PCR-confirmed SARS-CoV-2 infection or an uninfected control (not recorded which). The conserved cysteine and the conserved F or W are not part of the CDR3 here. The order of the fields is D gene, J gene, V gene, CDR3 protein. The D gene is left open where the match is weak.

- | TRBJ1-1 | TRBV12-3/TRBV12-4 | ASSSLGTGETEAF
- | TRBJ2-7 | TRBV29-1 | SGDGSHSYEQY
- | TRBJ1-1 | TRBV7-2 | ASSQRGYSGEAF
- | TRBJ2-1 | TRBV5-4 | ASSLAEWGEQF
- | TRBJ1-1 | TRBV12-3/TRBV12-4 | ASSSPRWAEAF
- | TRBJ2-1 | TRBV12-5 | ASGSRITYNEQF
TRBD2 | TRBJ2-3 | TRBV10-1 | ASSDLAGISTDTQY
- | TRBJ2-5 | TRBV7-6 | ASSLGRVEAETQY
TRBD2 | TRBJ2-7 | TRBV7-9 | ASSHSSGGAYEQY
- | TRBJ1-6 | TRBV7-8 | ASSPTLDRNSSLH
- | TRBJ2-3 | TRBV5-4 | ASSLAWGTDTQY
- | TRBJ2-7 | TRBV2 | ASPHEQY
TRBD1 | TRBJ1-1 | TRBV3-1 | ASSPGDSGWTEAF
TRBD1 | TRBJ1-6 | TRBV27 | ASSLWSGDRGSYNSPLH
- | TRBJ2-7 | TRBV10-3 | AIRGFIDSSREQY
TRBD2 | TRBJ2-1 | TRBV7-2 | ASSSPRGGLAGGNEQF
- | TRBJ2-5 | TRBV7-2 | ASSFLETQY
TRBD1 | TRBJ1-1 | TRBV5-1 | ASTLLTGGTEAF
- | TRBJ2-7 | TRBV7-6 | ASSLVPPGNFESEQY
- | TRBJ2-2 | TRBV6-6 | ASSYSSDTGELF
- | TRBJ2-2 | TRBV11-2 | ASSQDRTDYTGELF
- | TRBJ2-6 | TRBV6-4 | ASSEDNSGANVLT
- | TRBJ2-2 | TRBV5-6 | ASSLAGVTGELF
- | TRBJ2-2 | TRBV7-2 | ASSRQARGGELF
- | TRBJ2-3 | TRBV28 | ASSFSFTDTQY